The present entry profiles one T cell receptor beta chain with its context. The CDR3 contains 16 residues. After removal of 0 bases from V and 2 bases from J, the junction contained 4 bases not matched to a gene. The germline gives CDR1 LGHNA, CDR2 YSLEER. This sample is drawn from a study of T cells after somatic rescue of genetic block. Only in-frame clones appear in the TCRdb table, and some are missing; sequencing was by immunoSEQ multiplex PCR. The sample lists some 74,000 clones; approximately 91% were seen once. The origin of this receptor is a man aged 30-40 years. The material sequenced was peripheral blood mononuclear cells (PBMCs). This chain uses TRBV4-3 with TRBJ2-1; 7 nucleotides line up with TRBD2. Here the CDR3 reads CASSQEGAGTYNEQFF. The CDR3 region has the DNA TGCGCCAGCAGCCAAGAGGGAGCGGGGACCTACAATGAGCAGTTCTTC.